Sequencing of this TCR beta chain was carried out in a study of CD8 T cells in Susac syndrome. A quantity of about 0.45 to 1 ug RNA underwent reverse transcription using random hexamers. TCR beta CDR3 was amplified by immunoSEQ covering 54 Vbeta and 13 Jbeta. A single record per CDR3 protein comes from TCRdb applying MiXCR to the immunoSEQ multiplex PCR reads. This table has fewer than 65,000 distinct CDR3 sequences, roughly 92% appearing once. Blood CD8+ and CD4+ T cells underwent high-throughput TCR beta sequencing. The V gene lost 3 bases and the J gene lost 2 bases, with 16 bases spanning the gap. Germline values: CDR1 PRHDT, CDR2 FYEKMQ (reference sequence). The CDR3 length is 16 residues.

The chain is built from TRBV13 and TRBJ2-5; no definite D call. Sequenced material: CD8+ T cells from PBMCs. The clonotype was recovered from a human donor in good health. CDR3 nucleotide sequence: TGTGCCAGCAGCTTTGGTCCGGCAGAATTACAAGAGACCCAGTACTTC. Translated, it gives CASSFGPAELQETQYF.